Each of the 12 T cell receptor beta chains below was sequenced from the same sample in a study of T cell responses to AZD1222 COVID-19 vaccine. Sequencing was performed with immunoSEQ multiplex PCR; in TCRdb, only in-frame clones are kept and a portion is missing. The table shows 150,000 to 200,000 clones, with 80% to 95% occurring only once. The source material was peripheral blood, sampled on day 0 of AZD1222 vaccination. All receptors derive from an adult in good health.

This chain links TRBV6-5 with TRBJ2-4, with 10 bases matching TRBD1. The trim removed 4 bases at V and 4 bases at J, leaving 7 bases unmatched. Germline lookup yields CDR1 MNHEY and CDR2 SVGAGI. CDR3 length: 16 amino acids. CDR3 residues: CASSSGTGVPKNIQYF. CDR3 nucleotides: TGTGCCAGCAGTTCCGGGACAGGGGTCCCTAAAAACATTCAGTACTTC.

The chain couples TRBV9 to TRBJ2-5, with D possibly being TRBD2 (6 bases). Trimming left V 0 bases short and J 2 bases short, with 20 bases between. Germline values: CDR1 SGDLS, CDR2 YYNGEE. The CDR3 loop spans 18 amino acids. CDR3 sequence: CASSVGYSGTYVQETQYF. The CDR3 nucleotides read TGTGCCAGCAGCGTAGGGTACTCAGGGACTTACGTTCAAGAGACCCAGTACTTC.

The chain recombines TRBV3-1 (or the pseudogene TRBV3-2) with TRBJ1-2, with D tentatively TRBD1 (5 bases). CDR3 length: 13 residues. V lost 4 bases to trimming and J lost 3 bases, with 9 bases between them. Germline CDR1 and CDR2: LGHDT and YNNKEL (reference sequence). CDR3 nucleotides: TGTGCCAGCAGCCTAGGGGCGGACTATGGCTACACCTTC. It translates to CASSLGADYGYTF.

CDR3 coding DNA: TGTGCCAGCAGTTTATGGAGTAATTCTGAAGCTTTCTTT. This codes for CASSLWSNSEAFF. The V call is TRBV27, the J call TRBJ1-1; D unresolved. Trimming pared 1 base from V and 6 bases from J, leaving 9 bases between. Germline values: CDR1 MNHEY, CDR2 SMNVEV (reference sequence). The CDR3 runs 13 residues.

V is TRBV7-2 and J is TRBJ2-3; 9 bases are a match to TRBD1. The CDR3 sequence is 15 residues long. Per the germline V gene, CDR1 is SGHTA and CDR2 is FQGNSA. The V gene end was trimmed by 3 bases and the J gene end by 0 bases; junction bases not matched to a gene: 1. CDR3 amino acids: CASSFDRGSTDTQYF. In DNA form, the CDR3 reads TGTGCCAGCAGCTTTGACAGGGGGAGCACAGATACGCAGTATTTT.

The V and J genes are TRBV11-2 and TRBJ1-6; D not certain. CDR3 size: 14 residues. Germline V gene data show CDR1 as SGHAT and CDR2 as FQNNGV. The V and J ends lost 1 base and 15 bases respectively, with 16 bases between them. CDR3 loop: CASSLGPAREFLHF. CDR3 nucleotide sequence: TGTGCCAGCAGCTTAGGGCCCGCCCGGGAGTTCCTCCACTTT.

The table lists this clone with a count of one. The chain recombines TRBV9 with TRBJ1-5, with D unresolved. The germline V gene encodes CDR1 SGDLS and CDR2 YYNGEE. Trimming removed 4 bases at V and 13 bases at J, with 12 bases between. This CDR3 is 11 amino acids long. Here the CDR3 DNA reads TGTGCCAGCAGCCCCCGGGCAGGACAGCATTTT. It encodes CASSPRAGQHF.

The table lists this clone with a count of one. The CDR3 spells CASSDPGTRYNEQFF. In DNA, the CDR3 is TGTGCCAGCAGCGACCCCGGGACACGTTACAATGAGCAGTTCTTC. The J gene is TRBJ2-1, the V gene TRBV7-6; possible D gene TRBD1, 6 bases. V lost 5 bases to trimming and J lost 4 bases, with 15 bases between them. CDR3 size: 15 residues. Germline values: CDR1 SGHVS, CDR2 FNYEAQ.

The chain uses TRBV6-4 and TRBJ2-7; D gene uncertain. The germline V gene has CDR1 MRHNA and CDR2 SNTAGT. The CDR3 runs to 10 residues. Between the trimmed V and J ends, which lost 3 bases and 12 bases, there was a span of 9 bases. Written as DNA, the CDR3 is TGTGCCAGCAGTGAATCGGTGCGGTACTTC. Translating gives CASSESVRYF.

For the CDR3, the DNA is TGTGCCAGCAGCTTAAGCGGGGGGTTTGGAAACACCATATATTTT. It is translated as CASSLSGGFGNTIYF. This rearrangement joins TRBV7-3 to TRBJ1-3; TRBD1 might be the D (5 bases). V lost 1 base and J lost 3, with 10 bases in between. CDR3 size: 15 residues. Germline loops: CDR1 SGHTA, CDR2 FQGTGA.

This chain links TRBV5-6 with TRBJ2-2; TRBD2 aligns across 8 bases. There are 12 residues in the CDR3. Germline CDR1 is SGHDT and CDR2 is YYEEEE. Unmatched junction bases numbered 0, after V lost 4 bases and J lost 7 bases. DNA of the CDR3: TGTGCCAGCAGCCGGGGGGGCGGGGAGCTGTTTTTT. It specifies CASSRGGGELFF.

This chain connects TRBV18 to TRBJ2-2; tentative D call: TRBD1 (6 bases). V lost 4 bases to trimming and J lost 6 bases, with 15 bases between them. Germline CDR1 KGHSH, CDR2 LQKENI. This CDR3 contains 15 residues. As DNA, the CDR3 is TGTGCCAGCTCACTCTTATCAGGGGACGCCGGGGAGCTGTTTTTT. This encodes CASSLLSGDAGELFF.